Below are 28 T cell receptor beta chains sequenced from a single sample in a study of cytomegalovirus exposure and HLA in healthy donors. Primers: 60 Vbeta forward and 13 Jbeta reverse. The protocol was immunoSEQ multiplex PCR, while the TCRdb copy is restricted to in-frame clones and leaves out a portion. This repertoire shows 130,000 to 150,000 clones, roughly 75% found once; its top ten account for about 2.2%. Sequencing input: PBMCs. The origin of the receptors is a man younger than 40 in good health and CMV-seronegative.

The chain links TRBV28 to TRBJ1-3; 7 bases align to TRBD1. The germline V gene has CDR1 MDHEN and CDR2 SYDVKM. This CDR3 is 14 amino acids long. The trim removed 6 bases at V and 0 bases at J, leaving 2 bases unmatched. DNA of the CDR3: TGTGCCAGCAGGCAGGGGGGCTCTGGAAACACCATATATTTT. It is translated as CASRQGGSGNTIYF.

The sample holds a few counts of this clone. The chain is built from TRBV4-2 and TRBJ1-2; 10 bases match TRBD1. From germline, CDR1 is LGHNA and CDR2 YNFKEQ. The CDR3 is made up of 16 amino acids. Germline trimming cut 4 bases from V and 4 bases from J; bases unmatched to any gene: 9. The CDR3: CASSPPGTGVAYGYTF. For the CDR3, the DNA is TGTGCCAGCAGCCCCCCGGGGACAGGGGTCGCCTATGGCTACACCTTC.

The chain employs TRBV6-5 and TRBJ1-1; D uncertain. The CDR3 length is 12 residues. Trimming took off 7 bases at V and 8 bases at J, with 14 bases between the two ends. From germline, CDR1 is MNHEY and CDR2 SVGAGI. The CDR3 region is CASTNSPQEAFF. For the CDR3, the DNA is TGTGCCAGCACCAATTCCCCCCAGGAAGCTTTCTTT.

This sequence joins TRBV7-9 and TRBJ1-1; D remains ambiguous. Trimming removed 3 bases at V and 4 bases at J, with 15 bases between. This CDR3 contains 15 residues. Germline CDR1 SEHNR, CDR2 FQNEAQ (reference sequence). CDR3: CASSFTGVAGTEAFF. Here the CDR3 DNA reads TGTGCCAGCAGCTTTACCGGGGTCGCCGGCACTGAAGCTTTCTTT.

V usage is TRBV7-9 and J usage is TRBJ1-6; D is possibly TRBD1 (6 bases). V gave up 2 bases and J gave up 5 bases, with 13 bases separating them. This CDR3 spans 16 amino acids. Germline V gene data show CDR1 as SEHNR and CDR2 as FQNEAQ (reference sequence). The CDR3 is CASSLLSTGNNSPLHF. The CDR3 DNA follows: TGTGCCAGCAGCTTATTATCGACAGGCAATAATTCACCCCTCCACTTT.

The CDR3 is CASSTNREMTSGREWNEQFF. The DNA for the CDR3 is TGTGCCAGCAGTACAAACAGGGAAATGACTAGCGGGAGAGAATGGAATGAGCAGTTCTTC. This chain connects TRBV27 to TRBJ2-1; TRBD2 matches 12 bases. Trimming removed 5 bases from V and 7 bases from J; junction bases left unmatched: 21. Germline-derived CDR1 and CDR2 are MNHEY and SMNVEV (reference sequence). This CDR3 comprises 20 residues.

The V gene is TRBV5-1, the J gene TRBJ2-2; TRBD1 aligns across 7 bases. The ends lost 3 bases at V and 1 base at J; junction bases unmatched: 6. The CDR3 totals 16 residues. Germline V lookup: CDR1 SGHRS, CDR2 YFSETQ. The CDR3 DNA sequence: TGCGCCAGCAGCTCTCGATGGACAGGGAACACCGGGGAGCTGTTTTTT. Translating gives CASSSRWTGNTGELFF.

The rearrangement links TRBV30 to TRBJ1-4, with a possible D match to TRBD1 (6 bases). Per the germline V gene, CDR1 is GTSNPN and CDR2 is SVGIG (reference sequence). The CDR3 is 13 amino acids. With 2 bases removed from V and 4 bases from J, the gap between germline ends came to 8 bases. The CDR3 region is CAWSRGFNEKLFF. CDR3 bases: TGTGCCTGGAGTAGGGGGTTTAATGAAAAACTGTTTTTT.

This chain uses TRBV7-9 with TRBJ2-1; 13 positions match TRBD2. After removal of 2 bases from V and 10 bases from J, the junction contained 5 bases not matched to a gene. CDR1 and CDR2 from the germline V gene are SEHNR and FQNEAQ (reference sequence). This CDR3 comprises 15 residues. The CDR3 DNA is TGTGCCAGCAGCTTACTGGGACTAGCGGGACGGGAGCAGTTCTTC. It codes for CASSLLGLAGREQFF.

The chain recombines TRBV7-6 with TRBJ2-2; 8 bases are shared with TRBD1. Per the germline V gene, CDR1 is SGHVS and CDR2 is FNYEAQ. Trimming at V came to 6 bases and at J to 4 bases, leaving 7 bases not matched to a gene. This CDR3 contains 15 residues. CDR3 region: CASSRAGGLTGELFF. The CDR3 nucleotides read TGTGCCAGCAGTAGGGCAGGGGGCCTCACCGGGGAGCTGTTTTTT.

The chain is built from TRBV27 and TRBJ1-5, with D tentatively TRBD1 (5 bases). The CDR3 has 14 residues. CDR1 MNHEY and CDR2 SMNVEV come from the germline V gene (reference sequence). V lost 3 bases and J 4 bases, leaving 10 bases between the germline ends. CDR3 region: CASSFMSGNQPQHF. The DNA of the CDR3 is TGTGCCAGCAGTTTTATGTCAGGGAATCAGCCCCAGCATTTT.

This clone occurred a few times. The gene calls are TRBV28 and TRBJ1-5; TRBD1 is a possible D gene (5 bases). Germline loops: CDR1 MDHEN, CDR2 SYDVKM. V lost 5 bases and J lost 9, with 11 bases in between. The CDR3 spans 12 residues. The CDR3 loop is CASSPGKGPQHF. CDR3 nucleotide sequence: TGTGCCAGCAGTCCAGGGAAGGGGCCCCAGCATTTT.

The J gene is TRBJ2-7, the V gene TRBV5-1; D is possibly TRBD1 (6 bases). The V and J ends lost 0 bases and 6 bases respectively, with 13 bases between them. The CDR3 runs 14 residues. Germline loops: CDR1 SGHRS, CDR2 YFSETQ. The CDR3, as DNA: TGCGCCAGCAGCTTGGTGGGGCAAGGGGGCGAGCAGTACTTC. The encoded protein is CASSLVGQGGEQYF.

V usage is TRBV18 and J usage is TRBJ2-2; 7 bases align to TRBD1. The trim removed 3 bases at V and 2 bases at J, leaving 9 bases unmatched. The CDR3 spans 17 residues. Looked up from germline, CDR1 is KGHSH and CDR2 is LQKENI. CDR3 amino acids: CASSPPNRGPNTGELFF. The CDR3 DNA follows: TGTGCCAGCTCACCGCCTAACAGGGGCCCTAACACCGGGGAGCTGTTTTTT.

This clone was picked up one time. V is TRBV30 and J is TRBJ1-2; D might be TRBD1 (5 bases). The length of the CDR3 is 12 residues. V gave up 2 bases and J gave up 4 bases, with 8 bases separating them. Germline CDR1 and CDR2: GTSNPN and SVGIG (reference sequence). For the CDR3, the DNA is TGTGCCTGGAGTAGCCAGGGCTATGGCTACACCTTC. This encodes CAWSSQGYGYTF.

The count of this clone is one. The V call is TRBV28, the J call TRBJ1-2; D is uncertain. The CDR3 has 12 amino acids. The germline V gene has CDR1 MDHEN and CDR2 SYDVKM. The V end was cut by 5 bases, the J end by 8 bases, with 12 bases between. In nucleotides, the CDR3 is TGTGCCAGCAGTGAACTCGCATCGGGCTACACCTTC. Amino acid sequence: CASSELASGYTF.

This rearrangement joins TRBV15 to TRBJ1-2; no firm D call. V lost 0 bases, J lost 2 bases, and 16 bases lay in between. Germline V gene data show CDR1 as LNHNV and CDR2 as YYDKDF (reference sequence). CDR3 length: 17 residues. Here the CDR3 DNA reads TGTGCCACCAGCAGAGATCGAGGTGTACCGGGGAACTATGGCTACACCTTC. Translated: CATSRDRGVPGNYGYTF.

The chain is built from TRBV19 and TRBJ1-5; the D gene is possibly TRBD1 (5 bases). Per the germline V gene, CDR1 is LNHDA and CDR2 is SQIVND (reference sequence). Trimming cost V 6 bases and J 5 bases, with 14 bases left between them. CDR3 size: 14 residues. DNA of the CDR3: TGTGCCAGTAGCCCCGGGGGGGACTATCAGCCCCAGCATTTT. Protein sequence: CASSPGGDYQPQHF.

The CDR3 bases are TGTGCCAGCAGCAAAGGACTAGCGAACACCGGGGAGCTGTTTTTT. It codes for CASSKGLANTGELFF. This chain links TRBV4-2 with TRBJ2-2, with 7 bases identical to TRBD2. Germline V gene data show CDR1 as LGHNA and CDR2 as YNFKEQ. V lost 5 bases to trimming and J lost 0 bases; unmatched junction nucleotides: 3. This CDR3 region has 15 residues.

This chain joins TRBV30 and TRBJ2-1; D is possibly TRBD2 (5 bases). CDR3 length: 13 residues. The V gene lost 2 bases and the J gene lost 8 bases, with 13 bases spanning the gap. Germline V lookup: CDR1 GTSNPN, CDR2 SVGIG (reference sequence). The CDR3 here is CAWSTGNGDEQFF. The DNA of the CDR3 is TGTGCCTGGAGTACGGGGAACGGGGATGAGCAGTTCTTC.

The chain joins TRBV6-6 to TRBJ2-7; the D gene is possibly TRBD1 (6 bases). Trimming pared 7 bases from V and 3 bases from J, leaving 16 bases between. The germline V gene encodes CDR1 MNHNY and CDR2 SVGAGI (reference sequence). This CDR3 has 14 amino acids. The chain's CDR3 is CASTPTGTSYEQYF. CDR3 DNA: TGTGCCAGCACTCCAACGGGGACAAGCTACGAGCAGTACTTC.

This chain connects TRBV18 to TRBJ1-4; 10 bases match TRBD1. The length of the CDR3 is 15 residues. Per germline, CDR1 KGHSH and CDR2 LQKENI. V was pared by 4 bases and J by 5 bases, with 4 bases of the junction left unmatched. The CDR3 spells CASSHDRGPNEKLFF. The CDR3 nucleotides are TGTGCCAGCTCACACGACAGGGGGCCGAATGAAAAACTGTTTTTT. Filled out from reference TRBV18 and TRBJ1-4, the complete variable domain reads NAGVMQNPRHLVRRRGQEARLRCSPMKGHSHVYWYRQLPEEGLKFMVYLQKENIIDESGMPKERFSAEFPKEGPSILRIQQVVRGDSAAYFCASSHDRGPNEKLFFGSGTQLSVL.

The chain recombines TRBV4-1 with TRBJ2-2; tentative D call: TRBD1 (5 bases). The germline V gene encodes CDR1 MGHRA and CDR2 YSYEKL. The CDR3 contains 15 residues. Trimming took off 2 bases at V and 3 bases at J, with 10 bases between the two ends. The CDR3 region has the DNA TGCGCCAGCAGCCAAAGGCAGGGCGACACCGGGGAGCTGTTTTTT. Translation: CASSQRQGDTGELFF.

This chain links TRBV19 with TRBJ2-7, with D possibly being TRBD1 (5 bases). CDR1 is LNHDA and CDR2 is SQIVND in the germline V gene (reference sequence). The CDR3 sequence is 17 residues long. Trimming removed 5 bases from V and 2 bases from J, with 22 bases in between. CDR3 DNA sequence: TGTGCCAGTAGTCCCAGGGTTCTCCTGACTCAAACCTACGAGCAGTACTTC. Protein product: CASSPRVLLTQTYEQYF. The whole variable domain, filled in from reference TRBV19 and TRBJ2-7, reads DGGITQSPKYLFRKEGQNVTLSCEQNLNHDAMYWYRQDPGQGLRLIYYSQIVNDFQKGDIAEGYSVSREKKESFPLTVTSAQKNPTAFYLCASSPRVLLTQTYEQYFGPGTRLTVT.

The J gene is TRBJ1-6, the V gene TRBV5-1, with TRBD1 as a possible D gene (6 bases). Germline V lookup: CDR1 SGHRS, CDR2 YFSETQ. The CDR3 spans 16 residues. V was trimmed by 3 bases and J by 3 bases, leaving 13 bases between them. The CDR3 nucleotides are TGCGCCAGCAGCTCGACGCAGGGGAACTATAATTCACCCCTCCACTTT. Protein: CASSSTQGNYNSPLHF.

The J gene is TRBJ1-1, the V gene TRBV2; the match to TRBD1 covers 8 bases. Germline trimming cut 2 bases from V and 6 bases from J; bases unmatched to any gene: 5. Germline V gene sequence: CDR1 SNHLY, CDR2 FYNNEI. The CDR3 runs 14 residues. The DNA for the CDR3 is TGTGCCAGCAGTGAACAGGGACAGGCAGCTGAAGCTTTCTTT. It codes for CASSEQGQAAEAFF.

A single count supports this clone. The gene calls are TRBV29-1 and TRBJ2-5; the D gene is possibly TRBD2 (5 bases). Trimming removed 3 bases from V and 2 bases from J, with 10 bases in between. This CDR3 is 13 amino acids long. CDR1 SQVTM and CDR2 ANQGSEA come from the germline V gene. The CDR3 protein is CSVDFQRQETQYF. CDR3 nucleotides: TGCAGCGTTGATTTCCAGCGGCAAGAGACCCAGTACTTC. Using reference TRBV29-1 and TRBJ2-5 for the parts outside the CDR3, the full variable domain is SAVISQKPSRDICQRGTSLTIQCQVDSQVTMMFWYRQQPGQSLTLIATANQGSEATYESGFVIDKFPISRPNLTFSTLTVSNMSPEDSSIYLCSVDFQRQETQYFGPGTRLLVL.

In nucleotides, the CDR3 is TGTGCCAGCAGACCTACAGGGGGCGTCTATGGCTACACCTTC. Protein: CASRPTGGVYGYTF. This sequence joins TRBV2 and TRBJ1-2, with 9 bases aligning to TRBD1. Germline V CDR1 and CDR2: SNHLY, FYNNEI. The J segment lost 4 bases and the V segment lost 6 bases, leaving 6 bases of the junction unmatched. The CDR3 covers 14 residues.